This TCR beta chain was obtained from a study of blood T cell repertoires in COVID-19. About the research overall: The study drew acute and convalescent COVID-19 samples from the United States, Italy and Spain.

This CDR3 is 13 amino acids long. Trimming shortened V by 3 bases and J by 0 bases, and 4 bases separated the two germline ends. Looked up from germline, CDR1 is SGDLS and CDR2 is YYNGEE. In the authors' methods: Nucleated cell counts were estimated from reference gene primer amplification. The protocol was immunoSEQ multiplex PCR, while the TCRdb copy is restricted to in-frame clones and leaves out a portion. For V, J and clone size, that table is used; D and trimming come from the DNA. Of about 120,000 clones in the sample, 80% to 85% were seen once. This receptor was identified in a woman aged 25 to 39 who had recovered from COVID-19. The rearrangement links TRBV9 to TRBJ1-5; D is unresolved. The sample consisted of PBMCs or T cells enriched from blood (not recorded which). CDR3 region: CASSAFSNQPQHF. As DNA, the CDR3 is TGTGCCAGCAGCGCCTTTAGCAATCAGCCCCAGCATTTT.